This T cell receptor beta chain was identified in a study of cytomegalovirus exposure and HLA in healthy donors. Study-wide results and limits: In a later analysis, TCR beta V- and J-gene trimming was associated with a missense DCLRE1C variant.

The study ran its PCR with 60 Vbeta and 13 Jbeta primers. Assay: immunoSEQ multiplex PCR; the TCRdb copy retains only in-frame clones and omits some. Of 150,000 or so clones in the sample, roughly 68% were seen once. As for this clone: Antigen: not known.

Trimming removed 3 bases from V and 4 bases from J; junction bases left unmatched: 9. Germline-derived CDR1 and CDR2 are MNHEY and SMNVEV (reference sequence). The CDR3 length is 16 residues. This rearrangement joins TRBV27 to TRBJ2-3; TRBD2 aligns across 8 bases. The sample comprised PBMCs. The clonotype comes from a man aged 30 to 45 in good health and CMV-seropositive. The CDR3 nucleotides are TGTGCCAGCAGTTTTCAGATCGGGACTAGTCCAGATACGCAGTATTTT. Its protein is CASSFQIGTSPDTQYF.